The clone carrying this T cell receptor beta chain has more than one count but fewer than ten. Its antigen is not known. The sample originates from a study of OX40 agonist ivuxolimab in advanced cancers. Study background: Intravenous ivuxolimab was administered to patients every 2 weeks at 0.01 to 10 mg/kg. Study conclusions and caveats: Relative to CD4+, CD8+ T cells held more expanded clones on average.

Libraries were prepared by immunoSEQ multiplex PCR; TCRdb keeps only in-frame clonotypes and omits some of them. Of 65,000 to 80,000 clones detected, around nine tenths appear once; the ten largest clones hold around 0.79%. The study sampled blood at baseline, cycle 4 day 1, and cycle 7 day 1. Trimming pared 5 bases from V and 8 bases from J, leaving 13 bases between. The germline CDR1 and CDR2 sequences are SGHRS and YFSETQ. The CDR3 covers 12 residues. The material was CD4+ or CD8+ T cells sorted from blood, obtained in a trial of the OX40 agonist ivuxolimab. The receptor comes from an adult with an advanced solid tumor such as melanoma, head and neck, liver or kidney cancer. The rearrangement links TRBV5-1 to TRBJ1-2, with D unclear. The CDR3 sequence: CASRPLYGGYTF. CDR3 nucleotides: TGCGCCAGCAGACCCCTATACGGCGGCTACACCTTC.